The clone carrying this T cell receptor (beta chain) was seen a few times. What it recognizes is unknown. Germline V lookup: CDR1 SGHTA, CDR2 FQGNSA. The CDR3 totals 15 residues. V was shortened by 6 bases and J by 0 bases, with 15 bases between the two germline ends. The data stem from a study of identical twins. Study-level results: Analyses of zero insertions could be partly confounded by invariant MAIT and iNKT cells.

One entry per CDR3 protein results from TCRdb running MiXCR on the 5' RACE reads. The sample has more than 650,000 distinct CDR3 sequences, 5.5% to 7.5% seen once. The sequenced material came from naive T cells sorted from blood. The chain has TRBV7-2 and TRBJ2-7; unclear D gene. The receptor was isolated from a man in his late teens or twenties in good health. CDR3 protein: CASRSQSSPSYEQYF. The CDR3 DNA sequence: TGTGCCAGCAGGAGCCAAAGCAGCCCCTCCTACGAGCAGTACTTC.